The 30 T cell receptor beta chains in this list originate from one sample, sequenced in a study of blood T cells in healthy people across ages. It was with a sample-barcoded 5' primer and a J-beta primer mix that a second PCR of about 7 to 12 cycles was run. TCRdb redid the calling of the 5' RACE reads with MiXCR, one entry per CDR3 protein. The repertoire has about 1.7 million distinct CDR3 sequences, roughly 27% of them found once; the top ten carry roughly 8%. The sequenced material came from blood. Source of these receptors: a woman in her 30s in good health.

To note about this clonotype: One end of the junction is discordant with germline, which a read error may explain. The gene calls are TRBV14 and TRBJ1-1; 7 nucleotides align to TRBD1. The CDR3 extends over 15 amino acids. Germline V gene lookup returns CDR1 SGHDN and CDR2 FVKESK. The CDR3 loop reads CASCQVRGQGTEAFF. Written as DNA, the CDR3 is TGTGCCAGCTGCCAAGTGAGGGGGCAGGGCACTGAAGCTTTCTTT. Combining the CDR3 with reference TRBV14 and TRBJ1-1 gives the whole variable domain EAGVTQFPSHSVIEKGQTVTLRCDPISGHDNLYWYRRVMGKEIKFLLHFVKESKQDESGMPNNRFLAERTGGTYSTLKVQPAELEDSGVYFCASCQVRGQGTEAFFGQGTRLTVV.

This clonotype was seen at least ten times. This sequence joins TRBV28 and TRBJ2-1; no reliable D call. Per germline, CDR1 MDHEN and CDR2 SYDVKM. The CDR3 covers 14 residues. The V end was cut by 1 base, the J end by 4 bases, with 8 bases between. The CDR3 DNA sequence: TGTGCCAGCAGTTTATCGACGGCATACAATGAGCAGTTCTTC. Translating it yields CASSLSTAYNEQFF.

With respect to this clonotype: A read error may be the cause here, since a much bigger clone is one base away. The rearrangement uses TRBV10-3 and TRBJ2-1; tentative D call: TRBD2 (5 bases). The tail of the sequence fits TRBJ2-7 better, so the J call may be wrong. The CDR3 runs to 15 residues. Germline CDR1 ENHRY, CDR2 SYGVKD. In nucleotides, the CDR3 is TGTGCCATCAGTGAAAGGGAGCCCACCTACAATGAGCAGTACTTC. Protein sequence: CAISEREPTYNEQYF.

At least ten counts were recorded for this clonotype. The chain carries TRBV28 and TRBJ2-7; TRBD1 aligns across 7 bases. Germline-derived CDR1 and CDR2 are MDHEN and SYDVKM. Trimming cost V 2 bases and J 5 bases; bases outside gene matches: 12. The CDR3 has 16 amino acids. CDR3 bases: TGTGCCAGCAGTTTACTCTACAGGGGAAATACCCACGAGCAGTACTTC. This codes for CASSLLYRGNTHEQYF.

This clonotype was seen at least ten times. This chain links TRBV9 with TRBJ2-1, with D perhaps TRBD2 (5 bases). V lost 4 bases and J lost 7, with 18 bases in between. Germline V gene lookup returns CDR1 SGDLS and CDR2 YYNGEE. CDR3 length: 15 residues. CDR3 sequence: CASSPREGRENEQFF. CDR3 sequence (DNA): TGTGCCAGCAGCCCGCGAGAGGGAAGAGAAAATGAGCAGTTCTTC.

Ten or more counts support this clonotype. V is TRBV11-2 and J is TRBJ2-4; D gene uncertain. Gene TRBJ2-7 matches the end of the DNA better, so the J call may be wrong. This CDR3 has 15 amino acids. CDR1 SGHAT and CDR2 FQNNGV come from the germline V gene. The CDR3 coding sequence is TGTGCCAGCAGCTTGACGATGACAATCCTCGTCGAGCAGTACTTC. Encoded protein: CASSLTMTILVEQYF.

V and J are TRBV6-1 and TRBJ2-3; D is possibly TRBD2 (5 bases). Trimming cost V 3 bases and J 6 bases, with 13 bases left between them. Germline V gene sequence: CDR1 MNHNS, CDR2 SASEGT. The CDR3 covers 14 residues. CDR3 residues: CASSDRTDPDTQYF. Here the CDR3 DNA reads TGTGCCAGCAGTGACCGGACTGACCCGGATACGCAGTATTTT.

The chain carries TRBV11-2 and TRBJ2-5; D is tentatively TRBD1 or TRBD2 (5 bases each). Matching the DNA end better, TRBJ2-7 makes the J call doubtful. Germline values: CDR1 SGHAT, CDR2 FQNNGV. The CDR3 totals 16 residues. The CDR3 sequence: CASTPWGTPECLEQYF. CDR3 coding DNA: TGTGCCAGCACCCCCTGGGGGACCCCGGAATGTCTCGAGCAGTACTTC.

This clonotype was found a few times. V is TRBV20-1 and J is TRBJ2-7, with 11 bases lining up with TRBD1. The J call is uncertain, as TRBJ2-5 better fits the DNA end. This CDR3 region has 16 residues. CDR1 DFQATT and CDR2 SNEGSKA come from the germline V gene (reference sequence). CDR3 residues: CSAGELGQGDGETQYF. CDR3 bases: TGCAGTGCTGGGGAACTGGGACAGGGGGACGGAGAGACCCAGTACTTC.

This chain connects TRBV20-1 to TRBJ1-1; D ambiguous. V was clipped by 2 bases and J by 0 bases, with 16 bases between them. This CDR3 is built from 16 residues. Germline V gives CDR1 DFQATT, CDR2 SNEGSKA (reference sequence). The CDR3 loop is CSARKLRESVNTEAFF. In DNA form, the CDR3 reads TGCAGTGCTAGAAAACTTAGGGAAAGTGTGAACACTGAAGCTTTCTTT.

This clonotype occurred many times. The rearrangement links TRBV2 to TRBJ2-3; 9 bases line up with TRBD2. With 0 bases clipped from V and 4 bases from J, the junction kept 5 bases outside the gene matches. Germline lookup yields CDR1 SNHLY and CDR2 FYNNEI. CDR3 length equals 16 residues. CDR3 region: CASSEAAGGLADTQYF. The CDR3 DNA follows: TGTGCCAGCAGTGAAGCAGCGGGAGGACTTGCAGATACGCAGTATTTT.

This clonotype was seen at least ten times. The rearrangement links TRBV12-3 or TRBV12-4 to TRBJ2-5; 12 nucleotides align to TRBD2. The CDR3 sequence is 17 residues long. Trimming took 5 bases from V and 5 from J; bases not matched to a gene: 12. CDR3: CASSQLAGGPEGETQYF. The CDR3 DNA reads as TGTGCCAGCAGTCAACTAGCGGGGGGCCCAGAAGGTGAGACCCAGTACTTC.

The table lists this clonotype with a few counts. The chain recombines TRBV6-1 with TRBJ2-5; no clear D gene. The ends were cut back, 4 bases at V and 1 base at J, with 16 bases in the middle. CDR1 and CDR2 (germline): MNHNS, SASEGT. This CDR3 spans 16 amino acids. CDR3 region: CASSGIRATAQETQYF. DNA of the CDR3: TGTGCCAGCAGTGGAATCCGGGCCACGGCCCAAGAGACCCAGTACTTC.

In this sample, this clonotype turned up a few times. This sequence joins TRBV9 and TRBJ2-2, with 10 bases that match TRBD1. This CDR3 comprises 16 residues. From germline, CDR1 is SGDLS and CDR2 YYNGEE. V was clipped by 3 bases and J by 5 bases; unmatched bases: 7. The chain's CDR3 is CASSGADRGLTGELFF. DNA of the CDR3: TGTGCCAGCAGCGGAGCAGACAGGGGGCTTACCGGGGAGCTGTTTTTT. The full variable domain, its missing parts supplied by reference TRBV9 and TRBJ2-2, is DSGVTQTPKHLITATGQRVTLRCSPRSGDLSVYWYQQSLDQGLQFLIQYYNGEERAKGNILERFSAQQFPDLHSELNLSSLELGDSALYFCASSGADRGLTGELFFGEGSRLTVL.

The rearrangement links TRBV27 to TRBJ1-2, with D possibly matching TRBD1 (5 bases). The CDR3 length is 14 residues. CDR1 and CDR2 from the germline V gene are MNHEY and SMNVEV (reference sequence). V was trimmed by 6 bases and J by 10 bases, leaving 21 bases between them. The CDR3 reads CASRPGQPKVVYTF. The CDR3 DNA reads TGTGCCAGCAGACCGGGGCAGCCTAAGGTGGTCTACACCTTC.

V is TRBV4-1 and J is TRBJ2-1, with 10 bases aligning to TRBD2. The length of the CDR3 is 16 residues. V was pared by 0 bases and J by 8 bases, with 7 bases of the junction left unmatched. Germline CDR1 reads MGHRA; CDR2 reads YSYEKL. The CDR3 loop is CASSQDSGGALDEQFF. The CDR3 region has the DNA TGCGCCAGCAGCCAAGACAGCGGGGGGGCCTTGGATGAGCAGTTCTTC.

In regard to this clonotype: At one end, the junction sequence differs from germline, possibly due to a read error. The chain combines TRBV7-9 with TRBJ1-2; D unclear. This CDR3 comprises 14 residues. Germline V lookup: CDR1 SEHNR, CDR2 FQNEAQ (reference sequence). CDR3 sequence: CANSFGEGGYGYTF. The DNA for the CDR3 is TGTGCCAACAGCTTCGGAGAGGGAGGCTATGGCTACACCTTC. Filled out from reference TRBV7-9 and TRBJ1-2, the complete variable domain reads DTGVSQNPRHKITKRGQNVTFRCDPISEHNRLYWYRQTLGQGPEFLTYFQNEAQLEKSRLLSDRFSAERPKGSFSTLEIQRTEQGDSAMYLCANSFGEGGYGYTFGSGTRLTVV.

This chain links TRBV4-3 with TRBJ2-5; no firm D call. V lost 4 bases, J lost 5 bases, and 14 bases lay in between. Germline CDR1 reads LGHNA; CDR2 reads YSLEER. The CDR3 runs to 14 residues. The CDR3 region has the DNA TGCGCCAGCAGCCGGGGTGGAGTCGGGGAGACCCAGTACTTC. It codes for CASSRGGVGETQYF.

The V and J genes are TRBV7-9 and TRBJ2-4, with 7 bases fitting TRBD1. The CDR3 is made up of 17 amino acids. Germline lookup yields CDR1 SEHNR and CDR2 FQNEAQ (reference sequence). The V gene end was trimmed by 5 bases and the J gene end by 0 bases; junction bases not matched to a gene: 10. The DNA of the CDR3 is TGTGCCAGCAGCAAGGGACAGTTACGTCTAGCCAAAAACATTCAGTACTTC. It specifies CASSKGQLRLAKNIQYF.

This clonotype occurred many times. The J gene is TRBJ2-4, the V gene TRBV20-1, with D tentatively TRBD2 (6 bases). The CDR3 is 14 residues long. Germline CDR1 DFQATT, CDR2 SNEGSKA (reference sequence). Trimming took 4 bases from V and 6 from J, leaving 16 bases between them. CDR3 amino acids: CSATGHSGGNIQYF. CDR3 DNA: TGCAGTGCTACCGGCCATTCCGGGGGAAACATTCAGTACTTC.

The chain has TRBV3-1 and TRBJ1-6; D perhaps matches TRBD1 (6 bases). The V gene lost 4 bases and the J gene lost 6 bases, with 13 bases spanning the gap. The CDR3 length is 15 residues. The germline V gene encodes CDR1 LGHDT and CDR2 YNNKEL (reference sequence). The CDR3 spells CASSRQDSLNSPLHF. In DNA form, the CDR3 reads TGTGCCAGCAGCCGCCAGGACAGTCTTAATTCACCCCTCCACTTT. Full variable domain (outside the CDR3, taken from reference TRBV3-1 and TRBJ1-6): DTAVSQTPKYLVTQMGNDKSIKCEQNLGHDTMYWYKQDSKKFLKIMFSYNNKELIINETVPNRFSPKSPDKAHLNLHINSLELGDSAVYFCASSRQDSLNSPLHFGNGTRLTVT.

This clonotype was recorded a few times. The genes are TRBV6-1 and TRBJ1-3; 9 bases fit TRBD1. J was trimmed by 0 bases and V by 6 bases; bases with no gene match: 15. Germline values: CDR1 MNHNS, CDR2 SASEGT. The CDR3 extends over 19 amino acids. CDR3 protein: CASSRSTSRDRASGNTIYF. The CDR3 DNA sequence: TGTGCCAGCAGCCGATCCACATCCCGGGACAGGGCCTCTGGAAACACCATATATTTT.

There are many counts of this clonotype. This chain's CDR3 is CSAHPSAAGAGANVLTF. Written as DNA, the CDR3 is TGCAGTGCCCACCCCTCGGCGGCTGGGGCTGGGGCCAACGTCCTGACTTTC. The chain combines TRBV20-1 with TRBJ2-6; D is ambiguous. Germline CDR1 DFQATT, CDR2 SNEGSKA (reference sequence). The CDR3 has 17 residues. V shed 6 bases and J shed 2 bases, with 20 bases lying between them.

The chain has TRBV5-1 and TRBJ2-3, with D unclear. The CDR3 spans 14 residues. Germline V gives CDR1 SGHRS, CDR2 YFSETQ. The ends were cut back, 0 bases at V and 2 bases at J, with 7 bases in the middle. The CDR3 spells CASSLDLFTDTQYF. The CDR3 DNA sequence: TGCGCCAGCAGCTTGGATCTTTTCACAGATACGCAGTATTTT. Together with reference TRBV5-1 and TRBJ2-3, the CDR3 gives the full variable domain: KAGVTQTPRYLIKTRGQQVTLSCSPISGHRSVSWYQQTPGQGLQFLFEYFSETQRNKGNFPGRFSGRQFSNSRSEMNVSTLELGDSALYLCASSLDLFTDTQYFGPGTRLTVL.

The J gene is TRBJ2-7, the V gene TRBV20-1; 7 bases fit TRBD1. The length of the CDR3 is 13 residues. V shed 5 bases, J shed 3 bases, and the junction held 7 bases outside the gene matches. CDR1 is DFQATT, CDR2 SNEGSKA, per germline (reference sequence). The CDR3 DNA is TGCAGTGCTTCCGGGACAGAAAACTACGAGCAGTACTTC. Amino acid sequence: CSASGTENYEQYF.

As concerns this clonotype: This likely traces to a read error, being one base from a far larger clone. The chain couples TRBV7-8 to TRBJ2-4, with D possibly being TRBD1 (6 bases). The J call may be in error: the DNA end matches TRBJ2-7 better. CDR1 is SGHVS and CDR2 is FQNEAQ in the germline V gene. This CDR3 comprises 12 residues. The DNA for the CDR3 is TGTGCCAGCAGCCGGACAGCCTGCGAGCAGTACTTC. Translated: CASSRTACEQYF.

In its sample, this clonotype was seen many times. The V gene is TRBV15, the J gene TRBJ2-5, with D tentatively TRBD1 (6 bases). Germline V gene data show CDR1 as LNHNV and CDR2 as YYDKDF (reference sequence). The CDR3 runs 15 residues. Trimming removed 0 bases at V and 4 bases at J, with 12 bases between. The DNA of the CDR3 is TGTGCCACCAGCAGAGATAGGGGGTGGCGAGAGACCCAGTACTTC. Its protein product is CATSRDRGWRETQYF.

As for this clonotype: Possible read error: a much larger clone is one base away. The chain carries TRBV12-3 or TRBV12-4 and TRBJ1-2; D is uncertain. This CDR3 comprises 12 residues. CDR3 nucleotide sequence: TGTACCAGCAGTAAAGGAGGCTATGGCTACACCTTC. Its translation is CTSSKGGYGYTF.

This clonotype has more than one count but fewer than ten. The chain links TRBV20-1 to TRBJ2-7, with TRBD2 identical over 10 bases. CDR1 DFQATT and CDR2 SNEGSKA come from the germline V gene (reference sequence). The CDR3 contains 13 residues. Losses at the gene ends were 6 bases for V and 2 bases for J; bases not matched to a gene: 4. This chain's CDR3 is CSARSGGTYEQYF. The CDR3 DNA sequence: TGCAGTGCCCGTAGCGGGGGGACCTACGAGCAGTACTTC.

The CDR3 loop is CASSSDRSGHEQYF. The CDR3 coding sequence is TGTGCCAGCAGCTCGGACAGGAGTGGCCACGAGCAGTACTTC. The rearrangement links TRBV7-9 to TRBJ2-7, with TRBD1 matching 7 bases. Germline V gene lookup returns CDR1 SEHNR and CDR2 FQNEAQ (reference sequence). V shed 4 bases, J shed 5 bases, and the junction held 8 bases outside the gene matches. The CDR3 runs to 14 residues.